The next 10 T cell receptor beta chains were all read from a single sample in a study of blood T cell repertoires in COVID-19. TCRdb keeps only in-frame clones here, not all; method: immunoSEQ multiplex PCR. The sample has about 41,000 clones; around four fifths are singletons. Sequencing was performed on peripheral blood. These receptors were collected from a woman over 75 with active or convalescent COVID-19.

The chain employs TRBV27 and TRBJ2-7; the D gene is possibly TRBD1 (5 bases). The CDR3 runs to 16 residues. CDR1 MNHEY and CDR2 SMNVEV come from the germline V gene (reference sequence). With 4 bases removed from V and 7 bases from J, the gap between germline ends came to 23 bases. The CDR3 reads CASSSEKLSGHGEQYF. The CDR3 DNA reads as TGTGCCAGCAGTTCCGAAAAGTTGTCCGGACATGGAGAGCAGTACTTC.

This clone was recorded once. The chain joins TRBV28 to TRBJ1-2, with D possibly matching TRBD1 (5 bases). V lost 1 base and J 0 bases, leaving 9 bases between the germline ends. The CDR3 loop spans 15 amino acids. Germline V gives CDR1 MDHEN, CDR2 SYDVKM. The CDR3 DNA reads TGTGCCAGCAGTTTATCGACAGCCGCTAACTATGGCTACACCTTC. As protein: CASSLSTAANYGYTF.

CDR3 nucleotides: TGTGCCAGCAGTGCGGGACTACCCCAAGAGACCCAGTACTTC. It encodes CASSAGLPQETQYF. The chain is built from TRBV2 and TRBJ2-5; 7 bases map to TRBD2. V shed 4 bases and J 1 base; nucleotides not matched to a gene: 3. The CDR3 runs 14 residues. Germline values: CDR1 SNHLY, CDR2 FYNNEI.

The CDR3 loop is CASSEAAKGRAFF. In DNA, the CDR3 is TGTGCCAGCAGTGAGGCCGCTAAGGGGCGAGCTTTCTTT. V is TRBV6-1 and J is TRBJ1-1; D may be TRBD1 (5 bases). Germline CDR1 reads MNHNS; CDR2 reads SASEGT. Deletions cut 3 bases from V and 10 bases from J, with 15 bases between. CDR3 length: 13 residues.

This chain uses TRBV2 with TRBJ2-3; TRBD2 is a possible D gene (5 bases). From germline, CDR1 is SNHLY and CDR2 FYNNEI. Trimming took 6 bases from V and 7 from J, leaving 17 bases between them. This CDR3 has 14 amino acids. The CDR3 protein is CASSVETSGNTQYF. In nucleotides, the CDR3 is TGTGCCAGCAGCGTCGAGACATCGGGGAATACGCAGTATTTT.

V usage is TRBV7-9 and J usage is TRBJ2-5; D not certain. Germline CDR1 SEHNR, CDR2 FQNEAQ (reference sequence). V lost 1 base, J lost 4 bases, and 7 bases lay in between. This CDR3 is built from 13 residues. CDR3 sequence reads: CASSLGTGETQYF. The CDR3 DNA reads TGTGCCAGCAGCTTAGGTACGGGAGAGACCCAGTACTTC.

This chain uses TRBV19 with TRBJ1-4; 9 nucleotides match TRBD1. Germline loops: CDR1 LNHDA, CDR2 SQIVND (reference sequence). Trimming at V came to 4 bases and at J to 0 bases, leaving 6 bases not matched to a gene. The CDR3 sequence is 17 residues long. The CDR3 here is CASSRGTGYATNEKLFF. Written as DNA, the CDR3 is TGTGCCAGTAGTAGAGGGACAGGGTATGCAACTAATGAAAAACTGTTTTTT.

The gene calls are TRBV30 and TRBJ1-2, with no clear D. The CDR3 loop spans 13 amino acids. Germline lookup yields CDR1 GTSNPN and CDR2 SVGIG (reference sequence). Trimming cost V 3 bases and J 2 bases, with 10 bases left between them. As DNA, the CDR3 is TGTGCCTGGAGCCGCCAGGCCAACTATGGCTACACCTTC. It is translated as CAWSRQANYGYTF. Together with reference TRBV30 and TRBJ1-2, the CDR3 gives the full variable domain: SQTIHQWPATLVQPVGSPLSLECTVEGTSNPNLYWYRQAAGRGLQLLFYSVGIGQISSEVPQNLSASRPQDRQFILSSKKLLLSDSGFYLCAWSRQANYGYTFGSGTRLTVV.

The CDR3 spells CASRMGQGEGYTF. DNA for the CDR3: TGTGCCAGTAGGATGGGACAGGGAGAAGGCTACACCTTC. This sequence joins TRBV19 and TRBJ1-2; 9 nucleotides match TRBD1. This CDR3 contains 13 residues. After removal of 6 bases from V and 8 bases from J, the junction contained 7 bases not matched to a gene. From germline, CDR1 is LNHDA and CDR2 SQIVND (reference sequence).

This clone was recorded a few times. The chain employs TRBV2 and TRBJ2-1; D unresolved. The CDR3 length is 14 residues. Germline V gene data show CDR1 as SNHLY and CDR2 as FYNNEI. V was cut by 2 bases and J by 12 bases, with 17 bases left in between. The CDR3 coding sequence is TGTGCCAGCAGTGAACGGTCGACTTCCATAGGGCAGTTCTTC. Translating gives CASSERSTSIGQFF.